One and the same sample provided the 24 T cell receptor beta chains below, sequenced in a study of shared clonotypes between healthy human individuals. Some clones are missing from TCRdb's copy, which holds only in-frame ones; the method was immunoSEQ multiplex PCR. The sample shows around 700,000 clones, about 74% of them seen only once. Sequencing used memory CD4+ T cells sorted from blood. Subset of the sample: CD45RA-negative fraction. The source of these receptors is a woman aged 30 to 39 in good health.

The chain has TRBV28 and TRBJ2-3, with 10 bases identical to TRBD1. The CDR3 sequence is 16 residues long. Germline lookup yields CDR1 MDHEN and CDR2 SYDVKM. J lost 2 bases, V lost 5 bases, and 7 bases had no gene match. The CDR3 coding sequence is TGTGCCAGCAGTCTGACAGGGGGCCTTCCCACAGATACGCAGTATTTT. Protein: CASSLTGGLPTDTQYF.

The chain links TRBV7-9 to TRBJ1-2; D unclear. The CDR3 is 12 residues long. V was shortened by 5 bases and J by 7 bases, with 11 bases between the two germline ends. Germline V gives CDR1 SEHNR, CDR2 FQNEAQ (reference sequence). CDR3 amino acids: CASSASGGGYTF. CDR3 nucleotide sequence: TGTGCCAGCAGCGCCTCCGGCGGTGGCTACACCTTC. The full variable domain, with the rest looked up from reference TRBV7-9 and TRBJ1-2, is DTGVSQNPRHKITKRGQNVTFRCDPISEHNRLYWYRQTLGQGPEFLTYFQNEAQLEKSRLLSDRFSAERPKGSFSTLEIQRTEQGDSAMYLCASSASGGGYTFGSGTRLTVV.

V is TRBV10-3 and J is TRBJ1-1; 7 bases are a match to TRBD1. The V segment lost 6 bases and the J segment 10 bases; nucleotides outside the gene matches: 8. The CDR3 contains 12 residues. Germline V gene sequence: CDR1 ENHRY, CDR2 SYGVKD. The CDR3 sequence is CAIRKTGTSAFF. CDR3 DNA sequence: TGTGCCATCAGGAAGACAGGGACTTCAGCTTTCTTT.

This chain connects TRBV7-2 to TRBJ2-2; either TRBD1 or TRBD2 may supply D (6 bases each). The CDR3 contains 13 residues. From germline, CDR1 is SGHTA and CDR2 FQGNSA. Trimming stripped 5 bases from V and 6 bases from J, with 10 bases between. CDR3 coding DNA: TGTGCCAGCAGCCAAGGGGGGCCCGGGGAGCTGTTTTTT. It yields the protein CASSQGGPGELFF.

This clone appeared a single time. V usage is TRBV28 and J usage is TRBJ2-1; no definite D call. V dropped 6 bases and J dropped 11 bases, with 11 bases sitting between them. This CDR3 is built from 11 residues. Germline CDR1 and CDR2: MDHEN and SYDVKM. The CDR3 sequence is CASRGRRKQFF. The CDR3 DNA reads as TGTGCCAGCAGAGGGCGGCGAAAGCAGTTCTTC.

The chain joins TRBV13 to TRBJ2-3; possibly TRBD2 for D (5 bases). The ends were cut back, 2 bases at V and 6 bases at J, with 12 bases in the middle. Germline assignment: CDR1 PRHDT and CDR2 FYEKMQ (reference sequence). This CDR3 is 14 amino acids long. CDR3 region: CASSLRLHIDTQYF. The CDR3 region has the DNA TGTGCCAGCAGCTTACGACTACATATCGATACGCAGTATTTT.

J is TRBJ1-6 and V is TRBV25-1, with D uncertain. The germline CDR1 and CDR2 sequences are MGHDK and SYGVNS. The CDR3 covers 13 residues. Trimming took off 4 bases at V and 8 bases at J, with 9 bases between the two ends. The CDR3 DNA reads TGTGCCAGCAGTGTGCGAGACGATTCACCCCTCCACTTT. Translating it yields CASSVRDDSPLHF.

This clone has only one observation. The sample carries other DNA sequences with the same CDR3. The J gene is TRBJ2-7, the V gene TRBV28, with D unresolved. With 3 bases removed from V and 4 bases from J, the gap between germline ends came to 4 bases. CDR3 length: 11 residues. The V gene's germline CDR1 is MDHEN and CDR2 SYDVKM. The CDR3 is CASSLDYEQYF. The CDR3 DNA sequence: TGTGCCAGCAGTTTGGATTACGAGCAGTACTTC.

In its sample, this clone was seen a few times. V gene TRBV27 combines with J gene TRBJ2-7, with D perhaps TRBD1 (5 bases). Germline V gene sequence: CDR1 MNHEY, CDR2 SMNVEV (reference sequence). The CDR3 runs to 14 residues. Trimming took 0 bases from V and 2 from J, leaving 8 bases between them. The CDR3 DNA is TGTGCCAGCAGTTTATCCACAGGCGCCTACGAGCAGTACTTC. The encoded protein is CASSLSTGAYEQYF.

The rearrangement joins TRBV5-4 to TRBJ2-7, with D unresolved. This CDR3 spans 12 amino acids. Germline-derived CDR1 and CDR2 are SGHNT and YYREEE (reference sequence). Trimming pared 2 bases from V and 6 bases from J, leaving 9 bases between. CDR3 sequence (DNA): TGTGCCAGCAGCTTACTTCTAGGCGAGCAGTACTTC. Amino acid sequence: CASSLLLGEQYF.

The gene calls are TRBV7-2 and TRBJ2-3; tentatively, D is TRBD1 (6 bases). Per germline, CDR1 SGHTA and CDR2 FQGNSA. The CDR3 totals 16 residues. V was shortened by 3 bases and J by 2 bases, with 15 bases between the two germline ends. Here the CDR3 DNA reads TGTGCCAGCAGCTTGTACCCCGGGACAATCACAGATACGCAGTATTTT. It yields the protein CASSLYPGTITDTQYF.

The chain recombines TRBV2 with TRBJ1-5; unclear D gene. The CDR3 spans 18 residues. V was cut by 1 base and J by 0 bases, with 16 bases left in between. Germline lookup yields CDR1 SNHLY and CDR2 FYNNEI. The CDR3 loop reads CASSEVPLHLYSNQPQHF. DNA for the CDR3: TGTGCCAGCAGTGAAGTTCCGTTACATCTATATAGCAATCAGCCCCAGCATTTT.

Details on this clone: The same CDR3 arises from other DNA sequences in this sample as well. The chain recombines TRBV10-3 with TRBJ1-1; D is ambiguous. Germline CDR1 reads ENHRY; CDR2 reads SYGVKD. This CDR3 spans 11 amino acids. Trimming left V 6 bases short and J 2 bases short, with 4 bases between. CDR3 bases: TGTGCCATCAGCGGTAACACTGAAGCTTTCTTT. Translation: CAISGNTEAFF.

A note on this clone: Other DNA sequences in this sample translate to the same CDR3. The chain recombines TRBV19 with TRBJ2-2; 8 nucleotides match TRBD2. CDR1 is LNHDA, CDR2 SQIVND, per germline (reference sequence). J lost 8 bases, V lost 1 base, and 3 bases had no gene match. This CDR3 has 14 residues. CDR3 sequence: CASSIAGGPGELFF. The CDR3 bases are TGTGCCAGTAGTATAGCGGGAGGGCCGGGGGAGCTGTTTTTT.

The chain recombines TRBV5-1 with TRBJ2-7; tentative D call: TRBD1 (6 bases). V lost 2 bases and J lost 4, with 13 bases in between. CDR1 SGHRS and CDR2 YFSETQ come from the germline V gene. This CDR3 is built from 14 residues. CDR3 in amino acids: CASSFNQGLYEQYF. Here the CDR3 DNA reads TGCGCCAGCAGCTTCAACCAGGGGCTATACGAGCAGTACTTC.

The chain joins TRBV9 to TRBJ2-1, with D possibly matching TRBD2 (5 bases). V lost 1 base and J lost 9, with 14 bases in between. The CDR3 runs to 14 residues. The germline V gene has CDR1 SGDLS and CDR2 YYNGEE. CDR3 sequence (DNA): TGTGCCAGCAGCGTAAGTAGTGGAGGCGGTGAGCAGTTCTTC. This sequence encodes CASSVSSGGGEQFF.

The chain combines TRBV11-3 with TRBJ2-1; 10 positions match TRBD2. The CDR3 loop spans 15 amino acids. Trimming at V came to 7 bases and at J to 6 bases, leaving 9 bases not matched to a gene. The germline CDR1 and CDR2 sequences are SGHNT and YENEEA. CDR3 sequence reads: CASTPGLAESNEQFF. The DNA of the CDR3 is TGTGCCAGCACTCCTGGACTAGCGGAAAGCAATGAGCAGTTCTTC.

A few counts support this clone. The rearrangement uses TRBV5-1 and TRBJ1-2; tentatively, D is TRBD1 (5 bases). CDR1 is SGHRS, CDR2 YFSETQ, per germline. The V end lost 0 bases, the J end lost 8 bases, and 14 bases lay between the germline ends. The CDR3 length is 14 residues. Here the CDR3 DNA reads TGCGCCAGCAGCTTGGGGGCAGGGACTGACGGCTACACCTTC. It translates to CASSLGAGTDGYTF.

The CDR3 region has the DNA TGTGCCGGAGTCCGGGACAGGGGGTATGGCTACACCTTC. Translation gives CAGVRDRGYGYTF. The V gene is TRBV6-1, the J gene TRBJ1-2; the match to TRBD1 covers 11 bases. Trimming at V came to 11 bases and at J to 5 bases, leaving 7 bases not matched to a gene. The CDR3 sequence is 13 residues long. Germline V gives CDR1 MNHNS, CDR2 SASEGT.

The gene calls are TRBV13 and TRBJ2-1; D possibly matches TRBD1 or TRBD2 (5 bases each). CDR3 size: 13 residues. Germline V CDR1 and CDR2: PRHDT, FYEKMQ (reference sequence). V was trimmed by 5 bases and J by 6 bases, leaving 11 bases between them. Written as DNA, the CDR3 is TGTGCCAGCAGCCCGGGACCGAGCAATGAGCAGTTCTTC. Encoded protein: CASSPGPSNEQFF.

This chain uses TRBV19 with TRBJ1-5, with D perhaps matching TRBD1 (5 bases). V lost 3 bases and J lost 7, with 16 bases in between. The germline CDR1 and CDR2 sequences are LNHDA and SQIVND (reference sequence). CDR3 length equals 15 residues. The CDR3 nucleotides are TGTGCCAGTAGTATTACCGGGGGGGGAGGACAGCCCCAGCATTTT. This codes for CASSITGGGGQPQHF. The full variable domain, completed using reference TRBV19 and TRBJ1-5, is DGGITQSPKYLFRKEGQNVTLSCEQNLNHDAMYWYRQDPGQGLRLIYYSQIVNDFQKGDIAEGYSVSREKKESFPLTVTSAQKNPTAFYLCASSITGGGGQPQHFGDGTRLSIL.

This rearrangement joins TRBV6-5 to TRBJ1-1; possibly TRBD1 for D (6 bases). This CDR3 comprises 14 residues. Germline CDR1 is MNHEY and CDR2 is SVGAGI. V lost 10 bases to trimming and J lost 1 base, with 16 bases between them. The CDR3 bases are TGTGCCACCAAACCTGGACAGACGAACACTGAAGCTTTCTTT. This gives the protein CATKPGQTNTEAFF.

This clone was counted once. V usage is TRBV6-5 and J usage is TRBJ2-1; 8 bases agree with TRBD2. CDR1 is MNHEY and CDR2 is SVGAGI in the germline V gene. CDR3 size: 16 residues. V lost 4 bases to trimming and J lost 8 bases; unmatched junction nucleotides: 13. The CDR3 loop is CASSSYTGTRFHEQFF. DNA for the CDR3: TGTGCCAGCAGTTCGTATACCGGGACTAGATTCCATGAGCAGTTCTTC.

The rearrangement links TRBV5-1 to TRBJ1-1, with TRBD1 as a possible D gene (5 bases). The CDR3 runs to 13 residues. CDR1 and CDR2 (germline): SGHRS, YFSETQ. V lost 2 bases, J lost 6 bases, and 11 bases lay in between. CDR3 in amino acids: CASSFEGLAEAFF. The CDR3, as DNA: TGCGCCAGCAGCTTTGAGGGGTTGGCTGAAGCTTTCTTT.